Below, 26 T cell receptor beta chains from the same sample are listed, as sequenced in a study of CD8 T cells in ankylosing spondylitis. These receptors lack a known antigen. Study-wide points: Apparently characteristic of ankylosing spondylitis blood was a TCR beta motif (about eight highly homologous variants).

TCRdb re-analysed the 5' RACE reads in MiXCR, keeping a single row per CDR3 protein. The sample comprises around 440,000 distinct CDR3 sequences, under 20% of which are singletons, and about 0.94% rests with the top ten. Sequenced: blood, either unsorted or a sorted T cell fraction (not recorded which). The source is a male donor with ankylosing spondylitis.

The J gene is TRBJ2-5, the V gene TRBV18; D not resolved. V lost 3 bases, J lost 4 bases, and 6 bases lay in between. CDR3 length: 12 amino acids. CDR1 and CDR2 (germline): KGHSH, LQKENI. The CDR3 loop reads CASSPIGETQYF. The DNA of the CDR3 is TGTGCCAGCTCACCGATAGGAGAGACCCAGTACTTC. The whole variable domain, remainder taken from reference TRBV18 and TRBJ2-5, is NAGVMQNPRHLVRRRGQEARLRCSPMKGHSHVYWYRQLPEEGLKFMVYLQKENIIDESGMPKERFSAEFPKEGPSILRIQQVVRGDSAAYFCASSPIGETQYFGPGTRLLVL.

This chain joins TRBV7-2 and TRBJ1-6, with unresolved D. The germline V gene has CDR1 SGHTA and CDR2 FQGNSA. The CDR3 is 13 residues long. The V end lost 1 base, the J end lost 10 bases, and 8 bases lay between the germline ends. The CDR3 loop reads CASSLEAESPLHF. The CDR3 DNA sequence: TGTGCCAGCAGCTTAGAGGCAGAATCACCCCTCCACTTT.

This clonotype occurred many times. The chain links TRBV12-3 or TRBV12-4 to TRBJ2-3; tentatively, D is TRBD2 (6 bases). With 2 bases removed from V and 4 bases from J, the gap between germline ends came to 10 bases. The CDR3 spans 14 residues. DNA of the CDR3: TGTGCCAGCAGTTTACAGGGAGGCGCAGATACGCAGTATTTT. It is translated as CASSLQGGADTQYF.

This sequence joins TRBV19 and TRBJ1-2, with TRBD1 matching over 9 bases. CDR3 length: 14 amino acids. CDR1 and CDR2 from the germline V gene are LNHDA and SQIVND (reference sequence). Trimming cost V 6 bases and J 7 bases; bases outside gene matches: 9. For the CDR3, the DNA is TGTGCCAGTAGACCACCGGGACAGGGAAGTGGCTACACCTTC. Protein: CASRPPGQGSGYTF. Full variable domain (missing parts from reference TRBV19 and TRBJ1-2): DGGITQSPKYLFRKEGQNVTLSCEQNLNHDAMYWYRQDPGQGLRLIYYSQIVNDFQKGDIAEGYSVSREKKESFPLTVTSAQKNPTAFYLCASRPPGQGSGYTFGSGTRLTVV.

This clonotype was counted many times. The V call is TRBV6-5, the J call TRBJ2-7; weak D call: TRBD1 (6 bases). Per germline, CDR1 MNHEY and CDR2 SVGAGI. The CDR3 has 14 residues. V shed 4 bases and J shed 3 bases, with 13 bases lying between them. This CDR3 is CASSSGHVYYEQYF. The CDR3 DNA follows: TGTGCCAGCAGTTCGGGACACGTCTACTACGAGCAGTACTTC.

The chain recombines TRBV4-1 with TRBJ2-1, with 7 bases aligning to TRBD1. CDR1 and CDR2 (germline): MGHRA, YSYEKL. The V and J ends lost 3 bases and 9 bases, in that order; junction bases with no gene match: 11. CDR3 size: 15 residues. The CDR3 DNA reads as TGCGCCAGCAGCCACCGGACAGGCAAGGACCCTGAGCAGTTCTTC. This encodes CASSHRTGKDPEQFF.

This chain links TRBV7-8 with TRBJ2-7; no reliable D call. Germline CDR1 reads SGHVS; CDR2 reads FQNEAQ. V was pared by 1 base and J by 1 base, with 11 bases between. This CDR3 is 15 amino acids long. The CDR3 loop reads CASSLVSRPSYEQYF. The DNA for the CDR3 is TGTGCCAGCAGCTTAGTGTCCAGGCCTTCCTACGAGCAGTACTTC.

The table lists this clonotype with a few counts. The chain carries TRBV4-1 and TRBJ2-7; D not resolved. Germline CDR1 reads MGHRA; CDR2 reads YSYEKL. The CDR3 contains 15 residues. V lost 0 bases to trimming and J lost 2 bases, with 11 bases between them. This CDR3 is CASSQEISDAYEQYF. Written as DNA, the CDR3 is TGCGCCAGCAGCCAAGAAATCAGTGATGCCTACGAGCAGTACTTC.

This clonotype was detected a few times. The rearrangement joins TRBV29-1 to TRBJ1-3; D gene ambiguous. Trimming cost V 4 bases and J 9 bases, with 16 bases left between them. This CDR3 contains 13 residues. Looked up from germline, CDR1 is SQVTM and CDR2 is ANQGSEA. CDR3 loop: CSVVRAGGSTIYF. CDR3 nucleotide sequence: TGCAGCGTTGTAAGAGCCGGAGGTAGCACCATATATTTT.

The chain links TRBV20-1 to TRBJ2-3; TRBD1 matches at 9 bases. CDR3 length: 13 residues. Germline CDR1 reads DFQATT; CDR2 reads SNEGSKA (reference sequence). In DNA form, the CDR3 reads TGCAGGCCTACAGGGGGCGCGGGAGATACGCAGTATTTT. The encoded protein is CRPTGGAGDTQYF.

This clonotype showed up just a few times. The gene calls are TRBV6-1 and TRBJ2-7; tentatively, D is TRBD1 or TRBD2 (5 bases each). Trimming took 2 bases from V and 4 from J, leaving 15 bases between them. The CDR3 runs 15 residues. Germline V lookup: CDR1 MNHNS, CDR2 SASEGT. Written as DNA, the CDR3 is TGTGCCAGCAGTGAAACGGCAGGGAGTTTGTACGAGCAGTACTTC. Encoded protein: CASSETAGSLYEQYF.

The V call is TRBV2, the J call TRBJ1-4; D might be TRBD1 (6 bases). The V end was cut by 4 bases, the J end by 6 bases, with 15 bases between. The CDR3 is 15 amino acids. Germline V lookup: CDR1 SNHLY, CDR2 FYNNEI. CDR3 nucleotides: TGTGCCAGCAGTGGGATCAGGGGAGTCGATGAAAAACTGTTTTTT. It yields the protein CASSGIRGVDEKLFF.

This clonotype was seen many times. The chain is built from TRBV5-1 and TRBJ2-2, with a possible D match to TRBD1 (6 bases). Trimming left V 4 bases short and J 0 bases short, with 13 bases between. Germline CDR1 is SGHRS and CDR2 is YFSETQ. There are 16 residues in the CDR3. The CDR3 sequence is CASSITGYPNTGELFF. In nucleotides, the CDR3 is TGCGCCAGCAGCATTACAGGGTACCCGAACACCGGGGAGCTGTTTTTT.

The V call is TRBV12-3 or TRBV12-4, the J call TRBJ2-7, with D possibly matching TRBD2 (6 bases). The CDR3 contains 14 residues. The V end lost 2 bases, the J end lost 10 bases, and 18 bases lay between the germline ends. The CDR3 nucleotides read TGTGCCAGCAGTTTAAGGGTTAGTAGCGGAGGACAGTACTTC. Translation: CASSLRVSSGGQYF.

The rearrangement uses TRBV20-1 and TRBJ2-3; the match to TRBD2 covers 9 bases. The CDR3 is made up of 16 amino acids. Trimming cost V 0 bases and J 5 bases; bases outside gene matches: 9. Germline CDR1 DFQATT, CDR2 SNEGSKA (reference sequence). CDR3 in amino acids: CSARDVLAGMGDTQYF. CDR3 bases: TGCAGTGCTAGAGATGTCCTAGCGGGAATGGGAGATACGCAGTATTTT.

The chain has TRBV14 and TRBJ1-3; D remains ambiguous. CDR3 length equals 12 residues. Trimming stripped 6 bases from V and 4 bases from J, with 7 bases between. Per germline, CDR1 SGHDN and CDR2 FVKESK. CDR3 region: CASSTTGNTIYF. CDR3 in DNA: TGTGCCAGCAGTACCACAGGAAACACCATATATTTT.

This chain links TRBV20-1 with TRBJ2-3, with 7 bases matching TRBD2. The germline CDR1 and CDR2 sequences are DFQATT and SNEGSKA (reference sequence). V shed 1 base and J 6 bases; nucleotides not matched to a gene: 10. This CDR3 region has 15 residues. The CDR3 loop reads CSARAYGGKTDTQYF. CDR3 nucleotides: TGCAGTGCTAGAGCCTACGGGGGGAAGACCGATACGCAGTATTTT.

Notes on this clonotype: No conserved phenylalanine or tryptophan is present at the end of the CDR3, so a read error is the likely explanation. This chain uses TRBV5-1 with TRBJ2-7, with D perhaps TRBD1 or TRBD2 (5 bases each). CDR3 length: 14 residues. Germline loops: CDR1 SGHRS, CDR2 YFSETQ. V lost 0 bases and J 1 base, leaving 8 bases between the germline ends. The CDR3 DNA is TGCGCCAGCAGCTTGGGGGGGTCGTCCTACGAGCAGTACCTC. It translates to CASSLGGSSYEQYL.

The gene calls are TRBV12-3 or TRBV12-4 and TRBJ2-3; TRBD2 matches 8 bases. J lost 2 bases, V lost 6 bases, and 4 bases had no gene match. This CDR3 region has 14 residues. The CDR3 DNA follows: TGTGCCAGCAGACATAGCGGGACCACAGATACGCAGTATTTT. Translation: CASRHSGTTDTQYF.

Concerning this clonotype itself: The junction and the germline gene differ at one end; a read error may be behind it. The rearrangement joins TRBV7-7 to TRBJ2-3; 8 bases match TRBD2. The CDR3 spans 15 residues. Germline CDR1 reads SSHAT; CDR2 reads FNYEAQ (reference sequence). CDR3 sequence (DNA): TGTGCTAGCAGCTTAGCGGGGAAAAGCACAGATACGCAGTATTTT. The encoded protein is CASSLAGKSTDTQYF.

This CDR3 reads CATSTASGGVETQYF. CDR3 DNA: TGTGCCACCAGCACGGCCAGCGGGGGGGTAGAGACCCAGTACTTC. The rearrangement links TRBV15 to TRBJ2-5; 10 bases match TRBD2. The CDR3 has 15 residues. V lost 4 bases and J lost 4; bases outside the gene matches: 6. Germline V gene lookup returns CDR1 LNHNV and CDR2 YYDKDF (reference sequence).

The rearrangement joins TRBV6-1 to TRBJ1-6; D is unclear. The CDR3 runs to 13 residues. V lost 6 bases and J lost 14, with 17 bases in between. Germline CDR1 reads MNHNS; CDR2 reads SASEGT. CDR3 DNA sequence: TGTGCCAGCAGGGGTCGATACGGTGGCACCCTCCACTTT. Amino acid sequence: CASRGRYGGTLHF.

V is TRBV15 and J is TRBJ1-2; D gene ambiguous. With 3 bases removed from V and 7 bases from J, the gap between germline ends came to 15 bases. The CDR3 spans 14 residues. Germline CDR1 LNHNV, CDR2 YYDKDF (reference sequence). The CDR3 region is CATSSGVGGGGYTF. The CDR3 nucleotides read TGTGCCACCAGCAGTGGGGTGGGAGGCGGTGGCTACACCTTC.

The rearrangement uses TRBV29-1 and TRBJ2-5; 7 nucleotides agree with TRBD2. Germline CDR1 and CDR2: SQVTM and ANQGSEA. V shed 5 bases and J 5 bases; nucleotides not matched to a gene: 5. CDR3 length: 12 amino acids. For the CDR3, the DNA is TGCAGCGTTTGGAGCGGGGACGAGACCCAGTACTTC. Protein: CSVWSGDETQYF. Full variable domain (outside the CDR3, taken from reference TRBV29-1 and TRBJ2-5): SAVISQKPSRDICQRGTSLTIQCQVDSQVTMMFWYRQQPGQSLTLIATANQGSEATYESGFVIDKFPISRPNLTFSTLTVSNMSPEDSSIYLCSVWSGDETQYFGPGTRLLVL.

Ten or more counts support this clonotype. The rearrangement links TRBV5-1 to TRBJ2-1, with 9 bases lining up with TRBD2. CDR1 is SGHRS and CDR2 is YFSETQ in the germline V gene. Unmatched junction bases numbered 5, after V lost 2 bases and J lost 5 bases. The CDR3 covers 15 residues. The CDR3 region is CASSLALAGNNEQFF. The CDR3, as DNA: TGCGCCAGCAGCTTAGCCCTAGCGGGAAACAATGAGCAGTTCTTC. Using reference TRBV5-1 and TRBJ2-1 for the parts outside the CDR3, the full variable domain is KAGVTQTPRYLIKTRGQQVTLSCSPISGHRSVSWYQQTPGQGLQFLFEYFSETQRNKGNFPGRFSGRQFSNSRSEMNVSTLELGDSALYLCASSLALAGNNEQFFGPGTRLTVL.

A few counts support this clonotype. The chain uses TRBV11-2 and TRBJ1-3, with D uncertain. Germline CDR1 SGHAT, CDR2 FQNNGV. V shed 3 bases and J shed 3 bases, with 15 bases lying between them. The CDR3 spans 16 residues. In nucleotides, the CDR3 is TGTGCCAGCAGCTTTGATGGGTCTATGTATGGAAACACCATATATTTT. This sequence encodes CASSFDGSMYGNTIYF. Looking up the rest from reference TRBV11-2 and TRBJ1-3 gives the full variable domain: EAGVAQSPRYKIIEKRQSVAFWCNPISGHATLYWYQQILGQGPKLLIQFQNNGVVDDSQLPKDRFSAERLKGVDSTLKIQPAKLEDSAVYLCASSFDGSMYGNTIYFGEGSWLTVV.